The clone carrying this T cell receptor (beta chain) was observed once. The record originates from a study of PD-1 blockade in classical Hodgkin lymphoma. There was relapse after autologous stem cell transplantation in every patient, and there was variation in brentuximab vedotin exposure. The CDR3 runs 15 residues. The ends lost 3 bases at V and 4 bases at J; junction bases unmatched: 6. Germline V gene sequence: CDR1 SGHRS, CDR2 YFSETQ. Profiled with immunoSEQ multiplex PCR; TCRdb holds only in-frame clones, not every one. This table holds more than 20,000 clones, 86% found once. This clonotype originated in a human donor with classical Hodgkin lymphoma. The chain employs TRBV5-1 and TRBJ2-7; 11 bases are shared with TRBD1. Sequences were derived from peripheral blood mononuclear cells (PBMCs), sampled at baseline. CDR3 sequence (DNA): TGCGCCAGCAGCTCAGGACAGGGGGCGAGGTACGAGCAGTACTTC. Its translation is CASSSGQGARYEQYF. The full variable domain, in which reference TRBV5-1 and TRBJ2-7 provide the parts outside the CDR3, is KAGVTQTPRYLIKTRGQQVTLSCSPISGHRSVSWYQQTPGQGLQFLFEYFSETQRNKGNFPGRFSGRQFSNSRSEMNVSTLELGDSALYLCASSSGQGARYEQYFGPGTRLTVT.